The following is a T cell receptor (beta chain) sequence with its context. Its specificity is unknown. The data derive from a study of siplizumab effects on memory and regulatory T cells. Study outcomes and limitations: It seemed that naive T cells were more diverse than memory cells and were major contributors to the alloresponse.

This CDR3 is 13 amino acids long. Germline CDR1 is MGHRA and CDR2 is YSYEKL. Trimming pared 3 bases from V and 5 bases from J, leaving 10 bases between. Only in-frame clones appear in the TCRdb table, and some are missing; sequencing was by immunoSEQ multiplex PCR. This sample yields approximately 82,000 clones, of which about nine tenths are seen a single time; less than 2% belongs to the top ten. The chain uses TRBV4-1 and TRBJ1-2, with no clear D. This receptor was taken from a human donor in good health. The sample consisted of Tregs sorted from blood. As DNA, the CDR3 is TGCGCCAGCAGCCAGGATGGGGATTATGGCTACACCTTC. The encoded protein is CASSQDGDYGYTF.